This T cell receptor (beta chain) was documented in a study of blood T cell repertoires in COVID-19. This clone showed up just once. TCRdb keeps only in-frame clones here, not all; method: immunoSEQ multiplex PCR. This table holds a few hundred thousand clones, 88% found once. This CDR3 has 15 residues. Losses at the gene ends were 4 bases for V and 5 bases for J; bases not matched to a gene: 6. Germline loops: CDR1 SNHLY, CDR2 FYNNEI. This TCR derives from a woman aged 25 to 39 who had recovered from COVID-19. This sequence joins TRBV2 and TRBJ2-1, with 9 bases identical to TRBD1. Input material: peripheral blood. CDR3 bases: TGTGCCAGCAGTGTAGGACAGGGGATCAACAATGAGCAGTTCTTC. This codes for CASSVGQGINNEQFF.